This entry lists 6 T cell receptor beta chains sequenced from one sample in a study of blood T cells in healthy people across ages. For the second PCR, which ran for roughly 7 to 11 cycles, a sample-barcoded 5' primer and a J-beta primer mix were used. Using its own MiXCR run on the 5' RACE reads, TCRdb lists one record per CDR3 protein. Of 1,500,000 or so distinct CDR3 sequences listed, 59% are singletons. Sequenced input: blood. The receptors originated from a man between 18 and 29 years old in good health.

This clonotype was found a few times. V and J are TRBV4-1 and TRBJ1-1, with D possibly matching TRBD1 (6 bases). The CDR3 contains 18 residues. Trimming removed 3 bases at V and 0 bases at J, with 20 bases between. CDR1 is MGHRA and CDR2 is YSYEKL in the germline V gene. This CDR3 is CASSHPTRGGGMNTEAFF. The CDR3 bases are TGCGCCAGCAGCCATCCCACGAGGGGGGGAGGCATGAACACTGAAGCTTTCTTT.

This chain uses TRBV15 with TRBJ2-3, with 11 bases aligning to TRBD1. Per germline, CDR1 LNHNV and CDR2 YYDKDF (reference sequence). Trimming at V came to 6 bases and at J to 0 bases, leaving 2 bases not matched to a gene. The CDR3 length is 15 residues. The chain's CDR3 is CATRRDRGSTDTQYF. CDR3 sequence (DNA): TGTGCCACCAGGAGGGACAGGGGGAGCACAGATACGCAGTATTTT.

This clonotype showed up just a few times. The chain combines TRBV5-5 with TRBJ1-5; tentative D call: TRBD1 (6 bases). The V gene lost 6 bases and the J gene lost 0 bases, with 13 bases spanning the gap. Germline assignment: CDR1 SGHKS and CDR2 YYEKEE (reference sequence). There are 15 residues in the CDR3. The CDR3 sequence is CASNWDISSNQPQHF. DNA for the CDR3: TGTGCCAGCAACTGGGACATTTCTAGCAATCAGCCCCAGCATTTT.

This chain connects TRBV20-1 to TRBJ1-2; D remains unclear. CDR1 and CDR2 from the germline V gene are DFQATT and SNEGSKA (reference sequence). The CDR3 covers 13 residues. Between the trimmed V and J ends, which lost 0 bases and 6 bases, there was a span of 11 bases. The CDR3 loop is CSARDPRRDGYTF. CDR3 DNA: TGCAGTGCTAGAGATCCGCGAAGAGATGGCTACACCTTC.

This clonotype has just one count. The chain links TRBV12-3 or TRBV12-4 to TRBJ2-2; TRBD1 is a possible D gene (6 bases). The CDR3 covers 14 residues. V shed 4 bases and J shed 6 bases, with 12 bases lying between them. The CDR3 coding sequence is TGTGCCAGCAGTTCCCTTCCAGGGGCCGGGGAGCTGTTTTTT. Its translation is CASSSLPGAGELFF.

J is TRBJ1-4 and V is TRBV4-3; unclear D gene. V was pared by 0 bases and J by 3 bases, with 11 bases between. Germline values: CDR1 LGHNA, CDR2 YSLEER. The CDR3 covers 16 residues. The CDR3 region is CASSQDGRESNEKLFF. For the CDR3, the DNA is TGCGCCAGCAGCCAAGATGGACGGGAGTCTAATGAAAAACTGTTTTTT.